This T cell receptor (beta chain) stems from a study of T cell responses to AZD1222 COVID-19 vaccine. About this clone itself: Its target is not known.

Study-wide results and caveats: Spike-spanning, vaccine-associated CD4 TCRs were dominant at 160-218 and 743-854. Compared with day 0, the breadth and depth of the Spike-specific TCR repertoire rose significantly after two doses of AZD1222. Donors were largely white British and mainly female; clonal diversity was possibly underestimated.

The repertoire was sequenced with immunoSEQ multiplex PCR; TCRdb's copy has only in-frame clones and lacks some. The table has fewer than 110,000 clones, over 75% seen once; the top ten hold around 9.6%. Second doses were pooled across both intervals (about 4 or about 12 weeks). Germline CDR1 and CDR2: MDHEN and SYDVKM. The CDR3 spans 14 residues. Trimming took 10 bases from V and 0 from J, leaving 13 bases between them. This sequence originates from an adult who received the AZD1222 COVID-19 vaccine. The chain combines TRBV28 with TRBJ1-5, with D tentatively TRBD1 (5 bases). Sequenced material: peripheral blood, taken 28 days after the second AZD1222 dose. The CDR3 sequence: CATRGGYSNQPQHF. Here the CDR3 DNA reads TGTGCCACCCGTGGGGGGTATAGCAATCAGCCCCAGCATTTT.